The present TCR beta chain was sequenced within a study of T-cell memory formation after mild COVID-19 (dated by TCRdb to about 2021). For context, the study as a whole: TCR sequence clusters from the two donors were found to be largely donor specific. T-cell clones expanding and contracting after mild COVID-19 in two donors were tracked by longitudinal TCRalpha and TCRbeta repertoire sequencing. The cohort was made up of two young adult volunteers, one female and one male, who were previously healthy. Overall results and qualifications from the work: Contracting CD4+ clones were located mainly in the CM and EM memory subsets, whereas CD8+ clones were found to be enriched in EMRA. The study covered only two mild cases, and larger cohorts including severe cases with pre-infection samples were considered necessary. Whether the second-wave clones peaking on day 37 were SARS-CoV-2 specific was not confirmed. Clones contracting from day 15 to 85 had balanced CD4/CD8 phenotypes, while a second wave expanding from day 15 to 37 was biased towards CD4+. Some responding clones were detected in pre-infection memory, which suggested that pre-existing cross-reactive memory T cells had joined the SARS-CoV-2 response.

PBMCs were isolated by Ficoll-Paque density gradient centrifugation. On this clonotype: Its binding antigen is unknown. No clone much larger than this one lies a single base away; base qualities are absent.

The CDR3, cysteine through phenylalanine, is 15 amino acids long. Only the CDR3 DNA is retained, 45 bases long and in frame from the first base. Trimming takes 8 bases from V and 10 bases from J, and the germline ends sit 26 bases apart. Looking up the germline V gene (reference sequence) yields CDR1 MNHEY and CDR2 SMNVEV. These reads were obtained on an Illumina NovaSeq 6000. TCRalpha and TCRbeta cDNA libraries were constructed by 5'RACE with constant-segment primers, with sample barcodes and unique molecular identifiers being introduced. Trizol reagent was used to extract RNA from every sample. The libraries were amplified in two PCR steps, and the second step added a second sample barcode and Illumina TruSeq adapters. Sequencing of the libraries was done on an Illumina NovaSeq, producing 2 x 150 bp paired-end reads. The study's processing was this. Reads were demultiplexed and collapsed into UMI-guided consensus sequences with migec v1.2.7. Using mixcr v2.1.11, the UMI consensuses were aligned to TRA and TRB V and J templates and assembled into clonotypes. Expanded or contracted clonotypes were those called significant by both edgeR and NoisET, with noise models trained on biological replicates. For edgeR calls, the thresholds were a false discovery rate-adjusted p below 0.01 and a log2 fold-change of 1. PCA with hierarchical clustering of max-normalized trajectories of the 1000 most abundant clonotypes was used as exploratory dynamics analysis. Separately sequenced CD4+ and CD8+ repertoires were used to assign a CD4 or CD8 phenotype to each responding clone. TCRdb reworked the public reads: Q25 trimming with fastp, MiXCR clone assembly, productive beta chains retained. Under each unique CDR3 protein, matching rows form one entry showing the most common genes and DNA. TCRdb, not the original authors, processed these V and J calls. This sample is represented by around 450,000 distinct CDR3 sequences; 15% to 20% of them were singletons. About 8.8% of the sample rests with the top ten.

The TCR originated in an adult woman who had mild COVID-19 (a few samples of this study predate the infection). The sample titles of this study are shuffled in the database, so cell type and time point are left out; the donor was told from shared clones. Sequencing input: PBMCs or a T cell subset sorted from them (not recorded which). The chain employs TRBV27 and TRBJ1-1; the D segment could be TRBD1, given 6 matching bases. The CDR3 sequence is CASSTYGRGLGGAFF. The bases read TGTGCCAGCTCCACCTACGGCCGGGGTTTAGGGGGAGCTTTCTTT.